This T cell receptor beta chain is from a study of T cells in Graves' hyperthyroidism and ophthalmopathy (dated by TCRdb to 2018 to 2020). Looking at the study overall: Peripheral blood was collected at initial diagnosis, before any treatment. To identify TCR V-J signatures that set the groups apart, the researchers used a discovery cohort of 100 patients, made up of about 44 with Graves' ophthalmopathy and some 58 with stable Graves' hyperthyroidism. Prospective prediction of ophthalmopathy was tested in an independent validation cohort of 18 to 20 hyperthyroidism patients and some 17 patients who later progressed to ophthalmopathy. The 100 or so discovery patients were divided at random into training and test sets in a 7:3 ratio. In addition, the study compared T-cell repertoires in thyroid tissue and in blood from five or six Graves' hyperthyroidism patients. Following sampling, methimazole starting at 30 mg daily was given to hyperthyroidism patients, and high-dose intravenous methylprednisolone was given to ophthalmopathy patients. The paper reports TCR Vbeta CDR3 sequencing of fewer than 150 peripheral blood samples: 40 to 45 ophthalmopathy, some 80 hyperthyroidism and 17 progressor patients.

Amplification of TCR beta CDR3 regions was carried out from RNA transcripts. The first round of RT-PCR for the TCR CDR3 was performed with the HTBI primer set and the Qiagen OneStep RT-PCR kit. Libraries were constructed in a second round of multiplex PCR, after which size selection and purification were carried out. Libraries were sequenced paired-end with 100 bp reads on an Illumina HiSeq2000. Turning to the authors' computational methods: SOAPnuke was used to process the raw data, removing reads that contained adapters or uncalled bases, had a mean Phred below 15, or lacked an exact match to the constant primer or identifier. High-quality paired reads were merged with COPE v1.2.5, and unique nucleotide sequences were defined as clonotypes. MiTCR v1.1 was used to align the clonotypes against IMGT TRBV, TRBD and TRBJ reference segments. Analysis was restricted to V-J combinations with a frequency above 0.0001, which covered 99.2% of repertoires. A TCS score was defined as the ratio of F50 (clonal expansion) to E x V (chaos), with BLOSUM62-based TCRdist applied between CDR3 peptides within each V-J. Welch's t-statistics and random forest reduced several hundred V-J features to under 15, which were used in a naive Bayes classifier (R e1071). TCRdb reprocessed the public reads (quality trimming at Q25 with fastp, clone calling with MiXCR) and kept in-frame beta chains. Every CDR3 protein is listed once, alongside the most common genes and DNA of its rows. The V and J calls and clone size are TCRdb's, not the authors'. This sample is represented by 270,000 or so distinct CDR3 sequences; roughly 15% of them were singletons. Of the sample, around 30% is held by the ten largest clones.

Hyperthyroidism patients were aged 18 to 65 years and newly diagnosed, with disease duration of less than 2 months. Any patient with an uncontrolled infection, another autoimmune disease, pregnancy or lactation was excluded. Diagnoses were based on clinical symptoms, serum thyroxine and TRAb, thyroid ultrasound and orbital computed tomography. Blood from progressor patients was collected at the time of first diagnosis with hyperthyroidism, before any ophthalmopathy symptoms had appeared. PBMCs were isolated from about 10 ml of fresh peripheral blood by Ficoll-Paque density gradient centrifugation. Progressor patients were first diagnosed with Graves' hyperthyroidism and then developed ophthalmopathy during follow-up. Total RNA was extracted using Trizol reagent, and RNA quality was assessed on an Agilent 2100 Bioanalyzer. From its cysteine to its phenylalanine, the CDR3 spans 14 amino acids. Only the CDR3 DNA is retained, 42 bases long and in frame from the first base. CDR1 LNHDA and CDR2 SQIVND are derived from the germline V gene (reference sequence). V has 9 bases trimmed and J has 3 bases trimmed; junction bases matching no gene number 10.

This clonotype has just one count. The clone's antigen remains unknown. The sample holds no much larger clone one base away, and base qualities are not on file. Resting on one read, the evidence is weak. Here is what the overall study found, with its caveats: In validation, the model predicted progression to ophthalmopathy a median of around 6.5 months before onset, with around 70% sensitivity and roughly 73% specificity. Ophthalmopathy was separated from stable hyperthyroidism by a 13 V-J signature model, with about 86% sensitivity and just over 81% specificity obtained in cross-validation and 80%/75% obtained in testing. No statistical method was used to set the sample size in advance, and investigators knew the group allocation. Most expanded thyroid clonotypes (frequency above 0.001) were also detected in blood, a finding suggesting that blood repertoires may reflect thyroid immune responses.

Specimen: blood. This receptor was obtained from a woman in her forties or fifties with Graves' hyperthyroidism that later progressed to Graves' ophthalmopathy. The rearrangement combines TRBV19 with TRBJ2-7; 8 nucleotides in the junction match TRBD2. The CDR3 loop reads CARTGEREYYEQYF. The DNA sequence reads TGTGCCAGAACCGGGGAGCGGGAGTACTACGAGCAGTACTTC.